Presented here are 21 T cell receptor beta chains from one specimen sequenced in a study of CD8+ T cells in alopecia areata. RNA was extracted and reverse transcribed into cDNA as the sequencing template. Libraries were prepared by immunoSEQ multiplex PCR; TCRdb keeps only in-frame clonotypes and omits some of them. The data contain some 190,000 clones, more than 50% of them singletons. Sample treatment: oral pan-JAK inhibitor, 5-10 mg twice daily. Sequenced material: CD4+ T cells sorted from blood, taken at week 24, from a patient treated with tofacitinib. The source of these receptors is a human donor with alopecia areata.

This chain connects TRBV30 to TRBJ1-2; TRBD1 agrees at 9 bases. J was trimmed by 0 bases and V by 3 bases; bases with no gene match: 5. Looked up from germline, CDR1 is GTSNPN and CDR2 is SVGIG (reference sequence). This CDR3 contains 15 residues. CDR3 in amino acids: CAWSWTGDTNYGYTF. CDR3 DNA sequence: TGTGCCTGGAGCTGGACAGGGGATACTAACTATGGCTACACCTTC.

The chain combines TRBV25-1 with TRBJ1-4; a weak D match, TRBD1 (5 bases). Trimming cost V 3 bases and J 5 bases, with 13 bases left between them. This CDR3 is 15 amino acids long. Germline CDR1 and CDR2: MGHDK and SYGVNS. This CDR3 is CASSDTQGRNEKLFF. DNA for the CDR3: TGTGCCAGCAGTGACACCCAGGGCCGGAATGAAAAACTGTTTTTT.

The V call is TRBV4-3, the J call TRBJ2-3; no clear D. Trimming pared 0 bases from V and 4 bases from J, leaving 5 bases between. Per the germline V gene, CDR1 is LGHNA and CDR2 is YSLEER. The CDR3 covers 13 residues. The CDR3 sequence is CASSQDMADTQYF. The CDR3 nucleotides read TGCGCCAGCAGCCAAGATATGGCAGATACGCAGTATTTT.

The chain links TRBV6-1 to TRBJ2-5; either TRBD1 or TRBD2 may fit D (6 bases each). The germline V and J ends were trimmed by 7 bases and 4 bases, with 16 bases remaining between them. The CDR3 runs to 14 residues. Germline assignment: CDR1 MNHNS and CDR2 SASEGT. This CDR3 reads CASTRGGGGETQYF. The DNA for the CDR3 is TGTGCCAGCACCAGAGGGGGAGGCGGAGAGACCCAGTACTTC.

This chain links TRBV27 with TRBJ2-6; D is unclear. The CDR3 consists of 15 residues. The germline V and J ends were trimmed by 3 bases and 1 base, with 7 bases remaining between them. Germline V gene sequence: CDR1 MNHEY, CDR2 SMNVEV (reference sequence). The CDR3 sequence: CASSFWASGANVLTF. The CDR3 DNA follows: TGTGCCAGCAGTTTTTGGGCGTCTGGGGCCAACGTCCTGACTTTC.

This chain uses TRBV5-1 with TRBJ2-7; D gene ambiguous. Germline CDR1 reads SGHRS; CDR2 reads YFSETQ. This CDR3 region has 14 residues. V lost 4 bases, J lost 3 bases, and 14 bases lay in between. The DNA of the CDR3 is TGCGCCAGCAGCCGTGACAACCCCAACTACGAGCAGTACTTC. Its translation: CASSRDNPNYEQYF.

V and J are TRBV6-6 and TRBJ1-5; TRBD1 is a possible D gene (5 bases). The V gene's germline CDR1 is MNHNY and CDR2 SVGAGI (reference sequence). The ends were cut back, 2 bases at V and 1 base at J, with 12 bases in the middle. The CDR3 is 16 residues long. The CDR3 loop is CASSYGWGGSNQPQHF. CDR3 coding DNA: TGTGCCAGCAGTTACGGGTGGGGGGGGAGCAATCAGCCCCAGCATTTT.

Remarks on this clone: This same CDR3 is encoded by further DNA sequences in the sample. The rearrangement links TRBV20-1 to TRBJ1-1, with D unresolved. With 4 bases removed from V and 0 bases from J, the gap between germline ends came to 3 bases. The germline gives CDR1 DFQATT, CDR2 SNEGSKA (reference sequence). This CDR3 has 11 residues. In nucleotides, the CDR3 is TGCAGTGCTATGTTGAACACTGAAGCTTTCTTT. Its translation is CSAMLNTEAFF.

The CDR3 reads CASSMLPGGGYTF. In DNA form, the CDR3 reads TGTGCCAGCAGCATGTTACCTGGAGGTGGCTACACCTTC. V gene TRBV7-3 combines with J gene TRBJ1-2; D gene uncertain. The CDR3 runs to 13 residues. CDR1 is SGHTA and CDR2 is FQGTGA in the germline V gene. Trimming took 5 bases from V and 7 from J, leaving 14 bases between them.

This chain connects TRBV7-3 to TRBJ1-2; TRBD1 aligns across 8 bases. The CDR3 runs 13 residues. Unmatched junction bases numbered 8, after V lost 6 bases and J lost 8 bases. Germline values: CDR1 SGHTA, CDR2 FQGTGA. For the CDR3, the DNA is TGTGCCAGCAGGCTGGACAGGGTGATGGGCTACACCTTC. It encodes CASRLDRVMGYTF.

This clone was counted only a few times. V is TRBV27 and J is TRBJ2-5; the match to TRBD2 covers 8 bases. CDR1 is MNHEY and CDR2 is SMNVEV in the germline V gene (reference sequence). Trimming at V came to 8 bases and at J to 4 bases, leaving 9 bases not matched to a gene. The CDR3 length is 14 residues. For the CDR3, the DNA is TGTGCCAGCTCCAGAGCGGGGGTGGGAGAGACCCAGTACTTC. As protein: CASSRAGVGETQYF.

The rearrangement uses TRBV29-1 and TRBJ2-3; the D is unclear. The CDR3 consists of 14 residues. Trimming stripped 6 bases from V and 0 bases from J, with 13 bases between. From germline, CDR1 is SQVTM and CDR2 ANQGSEA. The CDR3 bases are TGCAGCGTAACGACAACCAGGAGCACAGATACGCAGTATTTT. This sequence encodes CSVTTTRSTDTQYF.

This clone appeared once. The V call is TRBV29-1, the J call TRBJ1-1; 7 nucleotides match TRBD1. The ends lost 6 bases at V and 0 bases at J; junction bases unmatched: 16. The CDR3 consists of 17 residues. Per germline, CDR1 SQVTM and CDR2 ANQGSEA. As DNA, the CDR3 is TGCAGCGTCCAATACACACGGGGACAGCCCATGAACACTGAAGCTTTCTTT. Its translation is CSVQYTRGQPMNTEAFF.

This clone came up a few times. The chain couples TRBV6-5 to TRBJ1-1; 8 positions match TRBD1. V shed 0 bases, J shed 5 bases, and the junction held 2 bases outside the gene matches. Germline V gene sequence: CDR1 MNHEY, CDR2 SVGAGI. CDR3 size: 14 residues. CDR3 loop: CASSYSRGRTEAFF. The DNA of the CDR3 is TGTGCCAGCAGTTACTCCAGGGGGCGGACTGAAGCTTTCTTT.

The V call is TRBV5-4, the J call TRBJ2-3; 9 bases match TRBD2. The germline V gene encodes CDR1 SGHNT and CDR2 YYREEE (reference sequence). Unmatched junction bases numbered 5, after V lost 1 base and J lost 2 bases. This CDR3 is 16 amino acids long. For the CDR3, the DNA is TGTGCCAGCAGCTTGTGGGCTAGCGGGGACACAGATACGCAGTATTTT. Its translation: CASSLWASGDTDTQYF.

The chain joins TRBV4-1 to TRBJ2-2, with TRBD2 matching 7 bases. Per the germline V gene, CDR1 is MGHRA and CDR2 is YSYEKL. With 1 base clipped from V and 11 bases from J, the junction kept 4 bases outside the gene matches. This CDR3 spans 13 amino acids. The CDR3 DNA reads TGCGCCAGCAGCCAAGCGGGAGGAATTGAGCTGTTTTTT. Protein product: CASSQAGGIELFF.

The chain combines TRBV5-6 with TRBJ1-1; 9 bases agree with TRBD1. Germline values: CDR1 SGHDT, CDR2 YYEEEE. The CDR3 is 15 residues long. After removal of 1 base from V and 6 bases from J, the junction contained 7 bases not matched to a gene. The CDR3 reads CASSLRDRVTPEAFF. CDR3 sequence (DNA): TGTGCCAGCAGCTTGCGGGACAGGGTAACCCCTGAAGCTTTCTTT.

V and J are TRBV29-1 and TRBJ2-3, with 9 bases matching TRBD1. The junction had 5 bases not matched to a gene; V was cut back by 5 bases and J by 5 bases. The CDR3 is 13 amino acids. CDR1 is SQVTM, CDR2 ANQGSEA, per germline. The CDR3 sequence: CSVRDRVVDTQYF. Here the CDR3 DNA reads TGCAGCGTTCGGGACAGGGTGGTAGATACGCAGTATTTT.

The gene calls are TRBV5-1 and TRBJ2-4; 10 bases fit TRBD1. Per the germline V gene, CDR1 is SGHRS and CDR2 is YFSETQ. V lost 3 bases, J lost 8 bases, and 2 bases stayed unmatched. The CDR3 sequence is 13 residues long. The CDR3, as DNA: TGCGCCAGCAGCTCCGGACAGGGGGACATTCAGTACTTC. Amino acid sequence: CASSSGQGDIQYF.

V gene TRBV5-1 combines with J gene TRBJ2-1, with 10 bases matching TRBD2. V trimming: 0 bases; J trimming: 10 bases; junction bases outside the gene matches: 13. The CDR3 sequence is 17 residues long. Per the germline V gene, CDR1 is SGHRS and CDR2 is YFSETQ. The CDR3 region has the DNA TGCGCCAGCAGCTTGGTATTTAGCCTAGCGGGGGTGGGCGAGCAGTTCTTC. Its translation: CASSLVFSLAGVGEQFF. The entire variable domain, with the rest obtained from reference TRBV5-1 and TRBJ2-1, is as follows: KAGVTQTPRYLIKTRGQQVTLSCSPISGHRSVSWYQQTPGQGLQFLFEYFSETQRNKGNFPGRFSGRQFSNSRSEMNVSTLELGDSALYLCASSLVFSLAGVGEQFFGPGTRLTVL.

Regarding this clone: The same CDR3 can be traced to other DNA sequences in this sample. The chain is built from TRBV29-1 and TRBJ2-7, with D maybe TRBD2 (6 bases). In germline, CDR1 is SQVTM, CDR2 ANQGSEA. The CDR3 is 12 residues long. Trimming removed 4 bases from V and 2 bases from J, with 9 bases in between. CDR3 residues: CSVVGGTYEQYF. The CDR3, as DNA: TGCAGCGTTGTCGGGGGAACCTACGAGCAGTACTTC.